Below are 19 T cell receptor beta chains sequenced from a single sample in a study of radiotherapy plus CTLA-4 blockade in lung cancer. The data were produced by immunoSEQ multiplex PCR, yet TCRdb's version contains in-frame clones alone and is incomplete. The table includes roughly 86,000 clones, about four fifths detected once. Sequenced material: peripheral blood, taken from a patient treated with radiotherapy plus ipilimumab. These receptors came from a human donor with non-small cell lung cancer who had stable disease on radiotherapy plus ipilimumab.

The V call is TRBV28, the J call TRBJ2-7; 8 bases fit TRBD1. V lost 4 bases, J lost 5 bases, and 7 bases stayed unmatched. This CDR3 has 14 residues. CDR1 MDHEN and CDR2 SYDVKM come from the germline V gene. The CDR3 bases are TGTGCCAGCAGTTGGGACAGGTCTGCGAACGAGCAGTACTTC. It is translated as CASSWDRSANEQYF. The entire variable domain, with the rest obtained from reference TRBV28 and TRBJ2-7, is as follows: DVKVTQSSRYLVKRTGEKVFLECVQDMDHENMFWYRQDPGLGLRLIYFSYDVKMKEKGDIPEGYSVSREKKERFSLILESASTNQTSMYLCASSWDRSANEQYFGPGTRLTVT.

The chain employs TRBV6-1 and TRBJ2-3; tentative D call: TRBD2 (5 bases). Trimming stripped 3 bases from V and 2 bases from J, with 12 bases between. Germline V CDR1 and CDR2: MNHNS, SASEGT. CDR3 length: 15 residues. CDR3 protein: CASSEPAEFTDTQYF. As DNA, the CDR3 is TGTGCCAGCAGTGAGCCAGCGGAGTTCACAGATACGCAGTATTTT.

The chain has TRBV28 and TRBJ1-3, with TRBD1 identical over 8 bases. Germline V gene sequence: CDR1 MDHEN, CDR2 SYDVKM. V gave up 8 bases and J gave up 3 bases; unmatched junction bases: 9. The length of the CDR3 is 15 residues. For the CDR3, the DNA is TGTGCCAGCTATAGGACAGGGACACATGGAAACACCATATATTTT. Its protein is CASYRTGTHGNTIYF.

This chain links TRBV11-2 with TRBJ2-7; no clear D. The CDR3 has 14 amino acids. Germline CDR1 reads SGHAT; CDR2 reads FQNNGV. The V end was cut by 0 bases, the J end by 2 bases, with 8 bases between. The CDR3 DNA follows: TGTGCCAGCAGCTTAGATCTCGTTACCTACGAGCAGTACTTC. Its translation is CASSLDLVTYEQYF.

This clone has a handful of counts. DNA for the CDR3: TGTGCCAGCAGCCAACCGGGGGCCAGGGCGGGTGGCTACACCTTC. Translated, it gives CASSQPGARAGGYTF. This rearrangement joins TRBV14 to TRBJ1-2, with D perhaps TRBD1 (6 bases). Between the trimmed V and J ends, which lost 2 bases and 7 bases, there was a span of 17 bases. This CDR3 region has 15 residues. CDR1 is SGHDN and CDR2 is FVKESK in the germline V gene.

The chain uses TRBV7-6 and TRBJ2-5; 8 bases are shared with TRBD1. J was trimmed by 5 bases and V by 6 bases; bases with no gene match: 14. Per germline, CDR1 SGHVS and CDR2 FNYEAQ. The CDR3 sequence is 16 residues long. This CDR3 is CASSRIIGTGGETQYF. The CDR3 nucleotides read TGTGCCAGCAGTCGAATAATCGGGACAGGCGGGGAGACCCAGTACTTC.

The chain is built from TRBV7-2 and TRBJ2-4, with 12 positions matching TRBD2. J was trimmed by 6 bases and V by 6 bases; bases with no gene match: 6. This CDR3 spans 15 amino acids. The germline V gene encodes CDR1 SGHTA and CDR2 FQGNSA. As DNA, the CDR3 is TGTGCCAGCAGAACTAGCGGGGGGACTGGAAACATTCAGTACTTC. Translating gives CASRTSGGTGNIQYF.

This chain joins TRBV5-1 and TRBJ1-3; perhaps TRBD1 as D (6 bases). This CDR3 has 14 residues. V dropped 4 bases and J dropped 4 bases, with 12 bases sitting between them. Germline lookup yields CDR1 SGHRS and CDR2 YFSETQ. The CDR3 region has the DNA TGCGCCAGCAGCCTTCAGGGGCCGGGAAACACCATATATTTT. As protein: CASSLQGPGNTIYF.

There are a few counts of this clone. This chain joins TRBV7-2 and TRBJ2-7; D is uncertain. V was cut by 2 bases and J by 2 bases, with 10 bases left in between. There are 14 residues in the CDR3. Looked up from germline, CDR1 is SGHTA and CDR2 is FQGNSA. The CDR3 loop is CASSLRDHTYEQYF. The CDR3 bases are TGTGCCAGCAGCTTAAGAGACCATACCTACGAGCAGTACTTC.

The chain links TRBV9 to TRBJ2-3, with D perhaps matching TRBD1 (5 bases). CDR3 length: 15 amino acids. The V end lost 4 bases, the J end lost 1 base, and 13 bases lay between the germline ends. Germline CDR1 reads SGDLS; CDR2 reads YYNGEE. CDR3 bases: TGTGCCAGCAGCCCGAGGAAAGGGGGCACAGATACGCAGTATTTT. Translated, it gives CASSPRKGGTDTQYF.

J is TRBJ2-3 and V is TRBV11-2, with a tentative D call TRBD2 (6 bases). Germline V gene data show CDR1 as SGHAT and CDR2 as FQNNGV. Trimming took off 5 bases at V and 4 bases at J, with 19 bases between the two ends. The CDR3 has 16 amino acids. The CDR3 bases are TGTGCCAGCAGCCCCCCCGGGACGGGAGTATCAGATACGCAGTATTTT. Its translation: CASSPPGTGVSDTQYF.

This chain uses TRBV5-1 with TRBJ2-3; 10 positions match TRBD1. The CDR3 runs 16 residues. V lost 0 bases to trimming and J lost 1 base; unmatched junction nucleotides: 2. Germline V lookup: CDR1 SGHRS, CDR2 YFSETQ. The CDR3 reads CASSLVTGGGTDTQYF. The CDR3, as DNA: TGCGCCAGCAGCTTGGTGACAGGGGGCGGCACAGATACGCAGTATTTT.

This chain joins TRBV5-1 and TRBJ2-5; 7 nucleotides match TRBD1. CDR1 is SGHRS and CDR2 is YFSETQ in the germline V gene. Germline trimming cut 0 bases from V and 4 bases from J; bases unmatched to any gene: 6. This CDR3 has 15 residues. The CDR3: CASSLALGGRETQYF. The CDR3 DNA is TGCGCCAGCAGCTTGGCCTTAGGGGGCCGAGAGACCCAGTACTTC.

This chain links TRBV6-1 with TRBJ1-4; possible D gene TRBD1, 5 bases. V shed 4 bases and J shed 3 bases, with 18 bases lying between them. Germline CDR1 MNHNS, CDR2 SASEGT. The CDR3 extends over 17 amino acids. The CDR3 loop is CASSGWGVGGANEKLFF. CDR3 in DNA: TGTGCCAGCAGTGGTTGGGGCGTTGGCGGGGCTAATGAAAAACTGTTTTTT.

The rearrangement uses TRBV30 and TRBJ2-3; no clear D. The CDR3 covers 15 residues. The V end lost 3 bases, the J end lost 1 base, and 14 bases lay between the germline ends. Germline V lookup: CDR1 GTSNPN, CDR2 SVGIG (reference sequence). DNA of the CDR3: TGTGCCTGGAGGATCAAAGGGTTACGCACAGATACGCAGTATTTT. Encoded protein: CAWRIKGLRTDTQYF. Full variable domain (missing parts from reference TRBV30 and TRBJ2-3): SQTIHQWPATLVQPVGSPLSLECTVEGTSNPNLYWYRQAAGRGLQLLFYSVGIGQISSEVPQNLSASRPQDRQFILSSKKLLLSDSGFYLCAWRIKGLRTDTQYFGPGTRLTVL.

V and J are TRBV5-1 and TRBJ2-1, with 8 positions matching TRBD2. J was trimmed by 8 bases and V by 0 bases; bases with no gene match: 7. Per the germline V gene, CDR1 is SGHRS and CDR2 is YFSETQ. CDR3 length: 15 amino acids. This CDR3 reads CASSLEAGAPHEQFF. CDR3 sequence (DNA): TGCGCCAGCAGCTTGGAAGCGGGGGCGCCCCATGAGCAGTTCTTC.

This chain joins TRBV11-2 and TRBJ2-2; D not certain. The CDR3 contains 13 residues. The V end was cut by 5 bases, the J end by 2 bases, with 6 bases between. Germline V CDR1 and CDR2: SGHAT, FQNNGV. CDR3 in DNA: TGTGCCAGCAGCCCGAGCAACACCGGGGAGCTGTTTTTT. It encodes CASSPSNTGELFF.

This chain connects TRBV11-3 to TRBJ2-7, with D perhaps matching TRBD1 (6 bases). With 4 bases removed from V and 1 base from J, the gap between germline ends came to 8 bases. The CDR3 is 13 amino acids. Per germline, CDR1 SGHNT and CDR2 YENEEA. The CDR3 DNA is TGTGCCAGCAGCTACGGACAGTCCTACGAGCAGTACTTC. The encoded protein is CASSYGQSYEQYF.

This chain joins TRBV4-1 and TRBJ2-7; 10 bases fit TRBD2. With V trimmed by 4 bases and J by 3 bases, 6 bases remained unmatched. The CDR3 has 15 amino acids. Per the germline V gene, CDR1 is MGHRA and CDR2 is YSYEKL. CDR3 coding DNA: TGCGCCAGCAGCCCGGGACTAGCGCGATTCTACGAGCAGTACTTC. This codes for CASSPGLARFYEQYF.